This TCR beta chain appears in the sequencing data of a study of T cells in Graves' hyperthyroidism and ophthalmopathy. This clonotype appeared many times. Its target is unknown. It was RNA transcripts that yielded the amplified TCR beta CDR3 regions. Initially, a first-round RT-PCR of the TCR CDR3 employed the HTBI primer set. Using its own MiXCR run on the multiplex PCR reads, TCRdb lists one record per CDR3 protein. The table records about 380,000 distinct CDR3 sequences, approximately 17% of them present only once. Study-wide results and limits: Expanded thyroid clonotypes (above 0.001) were mostly also found in blood.

Diagnosis relied on clinical symptoms, serum thyroxine and TRAb, thyroid ultrasound and orbital computed tomography. The V and J ends lost 3 bases and 6 bases, in that order; junction bases with no gene match: 8. This CDR3 has 14 residues. Germline lookup yields CDR1 MNHEY and CDR2 SMNVEV (reference sequence). The chain carries TRBV27 and TRBJ2-7; 7 nucleotides align to TRBD1. The TCR was taken from a man between 18 and 35 years old with Graves' ophthalmopathy. Sequencing was performed on blood. Here the CDR3 reads CASSFSATGTEQYF. In DNA form, the CDR3 reads TGTGCCAGCAGTTTTTCGGCGACAGGGACCGAGCAGTACTTC.